This T cell receptor beta chain was documented in a study of T-cell memory formation after mild COVID-19. The overall study: Each donor largely had its own TCR clusters.

General study points: Mainly CM and EM harbored the contracting CD4+ clones; mainly EMRA harbored the CD8+ ones. Pre-infection memory showed some responding clones, and this suggested that cross-reactive memory joined.

V lost 2 bases to trimming and J lost 9 bases, with 17 bases between them. The CDR3 consists of 15 residues. TCR alpha and TCR beta cDNA libraries with sample barcodes and UMIs came from 5'RACE using constant-segment primers. TCRdb re-derived calls from the 5' RACE reads in MiXCR, one entry per CDR3 protein. The sample lists 300,000 or so distinct CDR3 sequences, roughly 15% occurring once. This clonotype was detected only a few times. Its antigen remains unknown. This sequence was found in a man aged 18-30 years who had mild COVID-19 (a few samples of this study predate the infection). Cell type and time point are not known. The chain joins TRBV12-3 or TRBV12-4 to TRBJ2-1; weak D call: TRBD1 (5 bases). The sequencing sample was made of PBMCs or a T cell subset sorted from them (not recorded which). The CDR3 spells CASSLLVPGFSEQFF. CDR3 DNA sequence: TGTGCCAGCAGTTTACTTGTCCCAGGGTTCAGTGAGCAGTTCTTC.